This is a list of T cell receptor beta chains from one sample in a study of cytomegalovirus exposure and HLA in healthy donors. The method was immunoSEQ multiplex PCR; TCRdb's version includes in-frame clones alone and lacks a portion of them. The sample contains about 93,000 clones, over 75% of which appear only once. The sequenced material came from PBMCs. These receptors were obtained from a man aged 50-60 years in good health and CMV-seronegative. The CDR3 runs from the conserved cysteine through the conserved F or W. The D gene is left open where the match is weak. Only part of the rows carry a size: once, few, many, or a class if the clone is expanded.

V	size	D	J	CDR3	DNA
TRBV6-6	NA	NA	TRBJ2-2	CASSTGTGELFF	TGTGCCAGCAGTACAGGGACCGGGGAGCTGTTTTTT
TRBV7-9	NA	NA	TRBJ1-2	CASSLGTAVNYGYTF	TGTGCCAGCAGCTTAGGAACCGCGGTCAACTATGGCTACACCTTC
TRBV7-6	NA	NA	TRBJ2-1	CASSPSSGGATYNEQFF	TGTGCCAGCAGCCCGTCCAGTGGCGGGGCTACCTACAATGAGCAGTTCTTC
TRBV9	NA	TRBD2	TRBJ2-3	CASTAGGAWTDTQYF	TGTGCCAGCACAGCGGGAGGGGCGTGGACAGATACGCAGTATTTT
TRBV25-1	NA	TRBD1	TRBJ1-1	CASSEAPGQGTTEAFF	TGTGCCAGCAGTGAAGCCCCGGGACAGGGGACCACTGAAGCTTTCTTT
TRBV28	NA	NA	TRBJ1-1	CASSSFIGGETNTEAFF	TGTGCCAGCAGTTCTTTTATCGGGGGGGAAACGAACACTGAAGCTTTCTTT
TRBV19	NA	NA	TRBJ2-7	CASSARDNYEQYF	TGTGCCAGTAGTGCCAGAGACAACTACGAGCAGTACTTC
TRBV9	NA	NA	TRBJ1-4	CASSVSGGGVEEKLFF	TGTGCCAGCAGCGTATCCGGCGGAGGGGTTGAGGAAAAACTGTTTTTT
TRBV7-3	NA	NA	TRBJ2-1	CASSLRLSGQQFF	TGTGCCAGCAGCTTAAGATTGAGTGGGCAGCAGTTCTTC
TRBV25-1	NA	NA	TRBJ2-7	CASSGGPAYEF	TGTGCCAGCAGTGGGGGGCCCGCGTACGAATTC
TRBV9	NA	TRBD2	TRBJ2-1	CASSVEGREFYNEQFF	TGTGCCAGCAGCGTAGAAGGGCGGGAGTTCTACAATGAGCAGTTCTTC
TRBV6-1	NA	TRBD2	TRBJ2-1	CASSVQREVPSNEQFF	TGTGCCAGCAGTGTACAGCGGGAGGTCCCTAGCAATGAGCAGTTCTTC
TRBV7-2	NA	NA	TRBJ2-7	CASSLDAGGTYEQYF	TGTGCCAGCAGCTTAGACGCAGGCGGGACCTACGAGCAGTACTTC
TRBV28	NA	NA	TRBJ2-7	CASSLSTGSAYEQYF	TGTGCCAGCAGTTTATCGACGGGAAGTGCCTACGAGCAGTACTTC
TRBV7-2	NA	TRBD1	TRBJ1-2	CASSPPGQTIYGYTF	TGTGCCAGCAGCCCCCCGGGACAGACTATTTATGGCTACACCTTC
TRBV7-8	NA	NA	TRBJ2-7	CASSLSGGLGEQYF	TGTGCCAGCAGCTTATCGGGCGGACTGGGCGAGCAGTACTTC
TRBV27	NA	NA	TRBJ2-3	CASSLRRGGTDTQYF	TGTGCCAGCAGTTTAAGGCGGGGAGGCACAGATACGCAGTATTTT
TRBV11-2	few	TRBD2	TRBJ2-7	CASSLLRGRSSYEQYF	TGTGCCAGCAGCCTCCTCCGCGGGAGAAGCTCCTACGAGCAGTACTTC
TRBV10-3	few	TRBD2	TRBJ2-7	CAISENTGGPVEQYF	TGTGCCATCAGTGAAAATACGGGAGGGCCGGTCGAGCAGTACTTC
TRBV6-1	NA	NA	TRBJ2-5	CASSGGTAWTQYF	TGTGCCAGCAGTGGGGGCACCGCTTGGACCCAGTACTTC
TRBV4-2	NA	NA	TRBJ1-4	CASSRSVRATNEKLFF	TGTGCCAGCAGCCGGTCGGTTCGGGCAACTAATGAAAAACTGTTTTTT
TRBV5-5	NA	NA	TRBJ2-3	CASRDRDFTDTQYF	TGTGCCAGCAGGGACCGGGACTTCACAGATACGCAGTATTTT
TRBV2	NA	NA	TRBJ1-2	CASSAIDDSNYGYTF	TGTGCCAGCAGTGCCATAGACGACTCGAACTATGGCTACACCTTC
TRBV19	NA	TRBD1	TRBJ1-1	CASVNPGGGEAFF	TGTGCCAGTGTAAATCCAGGGGGCGGTGAAGCTTTCTTT
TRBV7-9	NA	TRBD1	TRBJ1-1	CASSLTQGVPEAFF	TGTGCCAGCAGCCTCACACAGGGGGTCCCTGAAGCTTTCTTT
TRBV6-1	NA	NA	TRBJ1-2	CASSESRYGYTF	TGTGCCAGCAGTGAGTCGAGGTATGGCTACACCTTC
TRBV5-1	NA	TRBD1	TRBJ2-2	CASSYGRGRGELFF	TGCGCCAGCAGCTATGGAAGGGGGCGAGGGGAGCTGTTTTTT
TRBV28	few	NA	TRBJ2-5	CASSFPSDSRAEEYQETQYF	TGTGCCAGCAGTTTCCCCTCTGACTCGCGGGCGGAGGAATACCAAGAGACCCAGTACTTC
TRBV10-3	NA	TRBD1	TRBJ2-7	CAIGQGADEQYF	TGTGCCATAGGACAGGGGGCGGACGAGCAGTACTTC
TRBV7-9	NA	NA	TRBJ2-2	CASSRDTTGELFF	TGTGCCAGCAGCCGAGACACCACCGGGGAGCTGTTTTTT
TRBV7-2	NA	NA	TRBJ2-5	CASSFSGRDQYF	TGTGCCAGCAGCTTTTCAGGGCGCGACCAGTACTTC
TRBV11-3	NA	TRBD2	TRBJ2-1	CASSFSGLANEQFF	TGTGCCAGCAGCTTTTCGGGACTAGCCAATGAGCAGTTCTTC
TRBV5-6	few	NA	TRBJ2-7	CASSLGASYEQYF	TGTGCCAGCAGCCTGGGGGCCTCCTACGAGCAGTACTTC
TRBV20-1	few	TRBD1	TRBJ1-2	CSAGQGRRYTF	TGCAGTGCTGGACAGGGGAGACGCTACACCTTC
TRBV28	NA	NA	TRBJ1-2	CASSFPLEGAFGYGYTF	TGTGCCAGCAGTTTTCCCCTCGAGGGAGCCTTTGGCTATGGCTACACCTTC
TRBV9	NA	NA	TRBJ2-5	CASSDAGGASLETQYF	TGTGCCAGCAGCGACGCTGGGGGGGCGTCCTTGGAGACCCAGTACTTC
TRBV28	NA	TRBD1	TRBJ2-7	CASSPTGVHYEQYF	TGTGCCAGCAGTCCCACAGGGGTCCACTACGAGCAGTACTTC
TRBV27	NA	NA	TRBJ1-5	CASSLLASNQPQHF	TGTGCCAGCAGTTTATTGGCCAGCAATCAGCCCCAGCATTTT